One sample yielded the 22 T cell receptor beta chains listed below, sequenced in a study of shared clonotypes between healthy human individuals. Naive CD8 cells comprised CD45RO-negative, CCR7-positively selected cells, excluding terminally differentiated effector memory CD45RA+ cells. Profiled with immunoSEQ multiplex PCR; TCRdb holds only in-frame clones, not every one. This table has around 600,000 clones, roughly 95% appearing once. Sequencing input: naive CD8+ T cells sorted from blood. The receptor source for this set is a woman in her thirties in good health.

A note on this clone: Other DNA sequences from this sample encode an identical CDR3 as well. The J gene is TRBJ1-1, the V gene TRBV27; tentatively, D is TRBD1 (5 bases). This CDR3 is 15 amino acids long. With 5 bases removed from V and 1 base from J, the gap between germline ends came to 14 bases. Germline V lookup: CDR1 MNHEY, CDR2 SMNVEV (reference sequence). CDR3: CASSLLGTGNTEAFF. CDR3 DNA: TGTGCCAGCAGTCTACTTGGGACGGGGAACACTGAAGCTTTCTTT.

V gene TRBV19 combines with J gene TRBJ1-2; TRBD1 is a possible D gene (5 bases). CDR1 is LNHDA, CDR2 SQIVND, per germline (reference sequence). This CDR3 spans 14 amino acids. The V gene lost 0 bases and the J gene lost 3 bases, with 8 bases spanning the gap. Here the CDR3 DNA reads TGTGCCAGTAGTATAGACAGGGAATACTATGGCTACACCTTC. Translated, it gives CASSIDREYYGYTF.

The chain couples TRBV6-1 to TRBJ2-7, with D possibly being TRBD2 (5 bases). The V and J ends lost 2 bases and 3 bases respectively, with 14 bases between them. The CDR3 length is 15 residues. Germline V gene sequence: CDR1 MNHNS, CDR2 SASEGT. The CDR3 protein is CASSESAGADYEQYF. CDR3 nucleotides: TGTGCCAGCAGTGAATCTGCAGGAGCGGACTACGAGCAGTACTTC.

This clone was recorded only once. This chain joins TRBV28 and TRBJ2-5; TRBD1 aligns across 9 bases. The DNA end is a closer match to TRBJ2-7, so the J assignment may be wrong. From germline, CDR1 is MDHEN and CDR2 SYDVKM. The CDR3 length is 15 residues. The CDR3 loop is CASSLLWDRVYEQYF. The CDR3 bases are TGTGCCAGCAGTTTATTGTGGGACAGGGTTTACGAGCAGTACTTC.

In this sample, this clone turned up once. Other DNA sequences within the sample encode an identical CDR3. The CDR3 sequence: CASSLGTSDYNEQFF. In DNA form, the CDR3 reads TGTGCCAGCAGCTTAGGGACTAGCGACTACAATGAGCAGTTCTTC. This sequence joins TRBV7-9 and TRBJ2-1, with TRBD2 identical over 9 bases. Germline V gene lookup returns CDR1 SEHNR and CDR2 FQNEAQ (reference sequence). CDR3 length equals 15 residues. The junction had 1 base not matched to a gene; V was cut back by 1 base and J by 3 bases.

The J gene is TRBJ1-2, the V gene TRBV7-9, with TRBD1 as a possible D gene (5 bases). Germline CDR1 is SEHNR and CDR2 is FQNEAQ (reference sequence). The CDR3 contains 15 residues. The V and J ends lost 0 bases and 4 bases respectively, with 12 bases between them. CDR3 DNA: TGTGCCAGCAGCTTAGCACGGGGGAACGCCTATGGCTACACCTTC. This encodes CASSLARGNAYGYTF.

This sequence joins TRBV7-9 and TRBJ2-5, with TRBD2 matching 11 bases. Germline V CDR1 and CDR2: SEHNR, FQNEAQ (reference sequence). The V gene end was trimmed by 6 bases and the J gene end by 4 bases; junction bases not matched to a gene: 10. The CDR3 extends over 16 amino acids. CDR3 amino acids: CASRTPTSGKGETQYF. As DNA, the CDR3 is TGTGCCAGCAGAACCCCGACTAGCGGGAAAGGAGAGACCCAGTACTTC.

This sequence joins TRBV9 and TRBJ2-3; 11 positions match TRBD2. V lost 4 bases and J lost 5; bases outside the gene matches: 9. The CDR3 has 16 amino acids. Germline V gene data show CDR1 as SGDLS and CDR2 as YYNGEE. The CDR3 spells CASSQWLLAGVDTQYF. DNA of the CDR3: TGTGCCAGCAGCCAATGGCTACTAGCGGGAGTAGATACGCAGTATTTT. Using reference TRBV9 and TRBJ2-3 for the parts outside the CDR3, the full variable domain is DSGVTQTPKHLITATGQRVTLRCSPRSGDLSVYWYQQSLDQGLQFLIQYYNGEERAKGNILERFSAQQFPDLHSELNLSSLELGDSALYFCASSQWLLAGVDTQYFGPGTRLTVL.

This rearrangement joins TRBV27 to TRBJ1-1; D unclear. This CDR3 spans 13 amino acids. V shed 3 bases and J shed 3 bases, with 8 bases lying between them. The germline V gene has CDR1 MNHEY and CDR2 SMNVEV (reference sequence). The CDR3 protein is CASSFGTYTEAFF. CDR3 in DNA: TGTGCCAGCAGTTTCGGCACATACACTGAAGCTTTCTTT.

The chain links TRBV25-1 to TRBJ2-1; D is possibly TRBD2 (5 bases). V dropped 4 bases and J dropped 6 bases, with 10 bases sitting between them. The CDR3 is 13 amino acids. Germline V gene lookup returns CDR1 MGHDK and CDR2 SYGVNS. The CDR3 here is CASSATKLNEQFF. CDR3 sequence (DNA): TGTGCCAGCAGTGCGACTAAACTCAATGAGCAGTTCTTC.

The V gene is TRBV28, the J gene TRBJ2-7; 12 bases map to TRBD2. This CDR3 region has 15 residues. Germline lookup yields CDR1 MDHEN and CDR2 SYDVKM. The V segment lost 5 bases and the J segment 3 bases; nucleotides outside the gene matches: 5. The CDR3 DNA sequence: TGTGCCAGCAGTCAAGGACTAGCGGGAATCTACGAGCAGTACTTC. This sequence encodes CASSQGLAGIYEQYF.

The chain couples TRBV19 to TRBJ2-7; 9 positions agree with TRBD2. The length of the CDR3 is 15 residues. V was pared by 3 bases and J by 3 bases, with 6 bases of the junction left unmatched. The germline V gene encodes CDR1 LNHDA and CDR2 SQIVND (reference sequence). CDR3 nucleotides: TGTGCCAGTAGTATCTTAGCGGGAGAGAACTACGAGCAGTACTTC. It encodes CASSILAGENYEQYF.

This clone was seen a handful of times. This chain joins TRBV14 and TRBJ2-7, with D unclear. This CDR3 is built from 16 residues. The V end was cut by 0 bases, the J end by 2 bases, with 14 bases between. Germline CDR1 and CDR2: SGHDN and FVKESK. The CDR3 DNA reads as TGTGCCAGCAGCCAAGACGCTTCTCTACCTACCTACGAGCAGTACTTC. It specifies CASSQDASLPTYEQYF.

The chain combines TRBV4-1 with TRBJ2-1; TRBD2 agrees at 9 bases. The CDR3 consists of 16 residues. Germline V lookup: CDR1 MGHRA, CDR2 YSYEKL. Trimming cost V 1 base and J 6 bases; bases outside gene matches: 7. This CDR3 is CASSQAELAGGNEQFF. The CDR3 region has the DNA TGCGCCAGCAGCCAAGCGGAACTAGCGGGCGGCAATGAGCAGTTCTTC.

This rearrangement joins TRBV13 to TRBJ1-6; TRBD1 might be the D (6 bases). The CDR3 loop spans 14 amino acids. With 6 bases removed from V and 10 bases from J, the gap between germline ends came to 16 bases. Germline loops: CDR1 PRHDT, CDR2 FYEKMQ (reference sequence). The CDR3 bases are TGTGCCAGCAGACAAAGCGGGGGCAGATCACCCCTCCACTTT. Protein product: CASRQSGGRSPLHF.

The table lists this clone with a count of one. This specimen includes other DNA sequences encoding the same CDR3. CDR3 in amino acids: CASSLQGSSYEQYF. The CDR3 DNA follows: TGTGCCAGCAGCTTGCAGGGTAGCTCCTACGAGCAGTACTTC. V is TRBV5-6 and J is TRBJ2-7, with D possibly TRBD1 on 5 matching bases. The V gene's germline CDR1 is SGHDT and CDR2 YYEEEE. The germline V and J ends were trimmed by 1 base and 0 bases, with 8 bases remaining between them. CDR3 length: 14 amino acids.

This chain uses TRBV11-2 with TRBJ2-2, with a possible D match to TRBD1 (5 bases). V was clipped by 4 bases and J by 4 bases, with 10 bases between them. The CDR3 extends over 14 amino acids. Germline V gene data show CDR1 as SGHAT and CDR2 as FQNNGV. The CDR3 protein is CASSSGRGTGELFF. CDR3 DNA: TGTGCCAGCAGCTCCGGAAGGGGCACCGGGGAGCTGTTTTTT. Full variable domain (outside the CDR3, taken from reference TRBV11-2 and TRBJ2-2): EAGVAQSPRYKIIEKRQSVAFWCNPISGHATLYWYQQILGQGPKLLIQFQNNGVVDDSQLPKDRFSAERLKGVDSTLKIQPAKLEDSAVYLCASSSGRGTGELFFGEGSRLTVL.

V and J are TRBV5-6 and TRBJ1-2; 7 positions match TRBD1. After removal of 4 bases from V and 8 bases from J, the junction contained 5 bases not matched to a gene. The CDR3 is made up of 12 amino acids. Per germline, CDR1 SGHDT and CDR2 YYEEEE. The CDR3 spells CASSQDRDGYTF. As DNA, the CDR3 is TGTGCCAGCAGCCAAGACAGGGACGGCTACACCTTC.

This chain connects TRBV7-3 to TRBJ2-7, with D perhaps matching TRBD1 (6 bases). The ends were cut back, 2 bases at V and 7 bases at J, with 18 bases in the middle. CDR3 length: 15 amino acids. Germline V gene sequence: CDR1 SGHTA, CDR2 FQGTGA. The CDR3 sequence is CASSLGRVLRGEQYF. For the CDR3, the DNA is TGTGCCAGCAGCTTAGGTCGAGTCCTAAGGGGGGAGCAGTACTTC.

The CDR3 DNA reads as TGTGCCAGCAGCTTAGATGCCAGTGAAAAACTGTTTTTT. It yields the protein CASSLDASEKLFF. The genes are TRBV7-9 and TRBJ1-4; D gene uncertain. The germline V and J ends were trimmed by 1 base and 7 bases, with 7 bases remaining between them. The CDR3 has 13 residues. CDR1 is SEHNR and CDR2 is FQNEAQ in the germline V gene (reference sequence). Full variable domain (missing parts from reference TRBV7-9 and TRBJ1-4): DTGVSQNPRHKITKRGQNVTFRCDPISEHNRLYWYRQTLGQGPEFLTYFQNEAQLEKSRLLSDRFSAERPKGSFSTLEIQRTEQGDSAMYLCASSLDASEKLFFGSGTQLSVL.

CDR3 DNA: TGTGCCAGCAGCTTAGACAGGGTCGGTAGGAGCTCCTACGAGCAGTACTTC. Amino acids: CASSLDRVGRSSYEQYF. The chain is built from TRBV11-2 and TRBJ2-7; perhaps TRBD1 as D (5 bases). The CDR3 is 17 residues long. V was clipped by 0 bases and J by 0 bases, with 15 bases between them. CDR1 and CDR2 from the germline V gene are SGHAT and FQNNGV.

CDR3 in DNA: TGTGCCAGCAGCTCCCGTGGCGGGAGGGCCCCAGATACGCAGTATTTT. Residues: CASSSRGGRAPDTQYF. The J gene is TRBJ2-3, the V gene TRBV7-9; the match to TRBD2 covers 9 bases. The CDR3 spans 16 residues. From germline, CDR1 is SEHNR and CDR2 FQNEAQ (reference sequence). Germline trimming cut 4 bases from V and 4 bases from J; bases unmatched to any gene: 9.